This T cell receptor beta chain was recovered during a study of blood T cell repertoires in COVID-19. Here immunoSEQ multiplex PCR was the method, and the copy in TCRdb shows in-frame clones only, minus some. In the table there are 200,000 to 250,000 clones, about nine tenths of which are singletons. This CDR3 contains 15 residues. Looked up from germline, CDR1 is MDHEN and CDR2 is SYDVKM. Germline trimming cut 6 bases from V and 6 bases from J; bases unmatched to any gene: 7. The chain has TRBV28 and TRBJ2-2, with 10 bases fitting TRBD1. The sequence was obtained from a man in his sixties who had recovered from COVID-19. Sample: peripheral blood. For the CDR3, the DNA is TGTGCCAGCAGATCGGGACAGGGGTTGGCCGGGGAGCTGTTTTTT. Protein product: CASRSGQGLAGELFF. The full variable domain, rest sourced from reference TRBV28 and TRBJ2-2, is DVKVTQSSRYLVKRTGEKVFLECVQDMDHENMFWYRQDPGLGLRLIYFSYDVKMKEKGDIPEGYSVSREKKERFSLILESASTNQTSMYLCASRSGQGLAGELFFGEGSRLTVL.